A selection of T cell receptor beta chains follows, all from one sample in a study of shared clonotypes between healthy human individuals. Sequenced by immunoSEQ multiplex PCR; TCRdb stores in-frame clones only, minus some. Here the sample spans millions of clones, 95% being singletons. Sequenced: naive CD4+ T cells sorted from blood. The origin of the receptors is a man in his late teens or twenties in good health. CDR3s include the opening cysteine and the closing phenylalanine or tryptophan. The D gene is left open where the match is weak. Size values are once, few and many counts, or a class for expanded clones, and some rows have none.

>.|TRBV19|TRBJ1-2|TRBD1|14
CASTTTGLNYGYTF
TGTGCCAGTACCACGACAGGGCTTAACTATGGCTACACCTTC
>.|TRBV7-2|TRBJ2-1|TRBD1|14
CASSLARGHGEQFF
TGTGCCAGCAGCTTAGCCAGGGGGCACGGTGAGCAGTTCTTC
>.|TRBV18|TRBJ1-1|.|18
CASSPVPVQGFANTEAFF
TGTGCCAGCTCACCCGTCCCGGTACAGGGTTTCGCGAACACTGAAGCTTTCTTT
>.|TRBV7-2|TRBJ1-2|.|14
CASSSPVRVNGYTF
TGTGCCAGCAGCTCCCCGGTCAGGGTTAATGGCTACACCTTC
>.|TRBV21-1|TRBJ2-7|.|17
CASSKEFKGRGDYEQYF
TGTGCCAGCAGCAAAGAGTTTAAGGGGAGGGGAGACTACGAGCAGTACTTC
>.|TRBV6-1|TRBJ1-1|.|13
CANFGLGDTEAFF
TGTGCCAACTTCGGACTGGGGGACACTGAAGCTTTCTTT
>.|TRBV29-1|TRBJ2-5|.|13
CSVAGTQQATQYF
TGCAGCGTCGCCGGGACGCAGCAAGCCACCCAGTACTTC
>.|TRBV18|TRBJ2-6|.|16
CASSPPGTSGANVLTF
TGTGCCAGCTCACCACCCGGGACCTCTGGGGCCAACGTCCTGACTTTC
>.|TRBV5-1|TRBJ2-5|TRBD2|17
CASSQGLAGHWGETQYF
TGCGCCAGCAGCCAAGGACTAGCGGGACACTGGGGAGAGACCCAGTACTTC
>.|TRBV30|TRBJ1-1|.|16
CAWSPPGSLMNTEAFF
TGTGCCTGGAGTCCCCCGGGAAGCCTTATGAACACTGAAGCTTTCTTT
>.|TRBV11-2|TRBJ2-5|TRBD1|15
CASSLEVGQLVTQYF
TGTGCCAGCAGCTTAGAGGTGGGACAGTTAGTGACCCAGTACTTC
>once|TRBV5-4|TRBJ1-5|.|15
CASSLGGNSNQPQHF
TGTGCCAGCAGCTTGGGAGGGAATAGCAATCAGCCCCAGCATTTT
>.|TRBV6-6|TRBJ1-1|TRBD1|15
CASSSPDRGNTEAFF
TGTGCCAGCAGTTCCCCGGACAGGGGCAACACTGAAGCTTTCTTT
>once|TRBV6-1|TRBJ2-5|TRBD1|13
CASRETGTETQYF
TGTGCCAGCAGGGAGACAGGGACGGAGACCCAGTACTTC
>.|TRBV7-3|TRBJ2-2|TRBD1|17
CASSLNSQGGKTGELFF
TGTGCCAGCAGCTTAAACTCACAGGGGGGAAAGACCGGGGAGCTGTTTTTT
>.|TRBV6-1|TRBJ1-6|.|14
CASRTSKYNSPLHF
TGTGCCAGCAGGACTTCCAAGTATAATTCACCCCTCCACTTT
>.|TRBV15|TRBJ2-7|TRBD1|15
CATSRDRTGPNEQYF
TGTGCCACCAGCAGAGATCGGACAGGCCCGAACGAGCAGTACTTC
>.|TRBV2|TRBJ1-6|.|13
CASSTGDNSPLHF
TGTGCCAGCAGCACGGGCGACAATTCACCCCTCCACTTT
>.|TRBV18|TRBJ2-3|TRBD2|15
CASSPSLAGTDTQYF
TGTGCCAGCTCACCATCGCTAGCGGGAACAGATACGCAGTATTTT
>once|TRBV30|TRBJ2-5|TRBD1|14
CAWSRTGGGETQYF
TGTGCCTGGAGTCGGACAGGGGGCGGAGAGACCCAGTACTTC
>.|TRBV10-2|TRBJ1-6|.|13
CASGHSDNSPLHF
TGCGCCAGCGGACACTCGGATAATTCACCCCTCCACTTT
>.|TRBV5-1|TRBJ1-1|.|13
CATMAELNTEAFF
TGCGCCACCATGGCGGAGTTGAACACTGAAGCTTTCTTT
>.|TRBV2|TRBJ2-3|.|12
CASKSGANTQYF
TGTGCCAGCAAGTCAGGGGCAAATACGCAGTATTTT
>.|TRBV5-1|TRBJ1-2|TRBD1|13
CASSLDRGPDYTF
TGCGCCAGCAGCCTTGACAGGGGGCCCGACTACACCTTC
>.|TRBV5-6|TRBJ2-7|.|14
CASTTGSASYEQYF
TGTGCCAGCACCACCGGGAGCGCCTCCTACGAGCAGTACTTC
>.|TRBV28|TRBJ1-5|.|16
CASSLSSGYSNQPQHF
TGTGCCAGCAGTTTATCTTCCGGGTATAGCAATCAGCCCCAGCATTTT
>once|TRBV5-8|TRBJ1-1|.|14
CASSLGRGAVRAFF
TGTGCCAGCTCATTGGGAAGGGGAGCAGTGAGAGCTTTCTTT